Below are 8 T cell receptor beta chains sequenced from a single sample in a study of T cell repertoires and HLA-DP antigens. TCRdb's copy holds only in-frame clones and misses some; the assay was immunoSEQ multiplex PCR. The sample shows about 73,000 clones, around 77% of them seen only once. No cognate antigen is known for these TCRs. The sample comprised CD4+ T cells from PBMCs. Receptors were obtained from a man in his sixties in good health and CMV-seronegative.

V gene TRBV6-5 combines with J gene TRBJ2-2, with D perhaps TRBD2 (7 bases). CDR3 length: 15 amino acids. Trimming left V 6 bases short and J 8 bases short, with 19 bases between. The germline gives CDR1 MNHEY, CDR2 SVGAGI. This CDR3 is CASSKDRGGGGELFF. The CDR3 bases are TGTGCCAGCAGCAAGGACCGCGGGGGCGGGGGGGAGCTGTTTTTT.

This clone was seen more than once but under ten times. The CDR3 protein is CASSFTASGYTF. Here the CDR3 DNA reads TGTGCCAGCAGCTTTACAGCTAGTGGCTACACCTTC. The J gene is TRBJ1-2, the V gene TRBV5-4, with D uncertain. Trimming took 2 bases from V and 7 from J, leaving 9 bases between them. The CDR3 has 12 amino acids. Germline V gives CDR1 SGHNT, CDR2 YYREEE (reference sequence).

The chain couples TRBV10-3 to TRBJ1-3; unclear D gene. V lost 5 bases, J lost 3 bases, and 11 bases lay in between. The CDR3 totals 14 residues. Germline V gene data show CDR1 as ENHRY and CDR2 as SYGVKD. The CDR3 loop is CAISRVGSGNTIYF. The CDR3 region has the DNA TGTGCCATCAGTAGGGTAGGCAGTGGAAACACCATATATTTT.

The rearrangement joins TRBV4-3 to TRBJ2-7, with D possibly matching TRBD1 (6 bases). Trimming pared 11 bases from V and 1 base from J, leaving 18 bases between. The CDR3 totals 14 residues. Germline CDR1 reads LGHNA; CDR2 reads YSLEER. The CDR3 sequence: CARRQAPISYEQYF. The CDR3 bases are TGCGCCCGCCGACAGGCTCCTATTTCCTACGAGCAGTACTTC.

This clone came up once. The V gene is TRBV5-1, the J gene TRBJ1-2; 10 bases align to TRBD1. The V and J ends lost 4 bases and 6 bases, in that order; junction bases with no gene match: 6. This CDR3 spans 14 amino acids. CDR1 SGHRS and CDR2 YFSETQ come from the germline V gene. CDR3 in DNA: TGCGCCAGCAGCGAGGGACAGGGGTGGAATGGCTACACCTTC. Protein sequence: CASSEGQGWNGYTF.

DNA for the CDR3: TGTGCCAGCAGCTTAGGGGGGCCCACAGATACGCAGTATTTT. This gives the protein CASSLGGPTDTQYF. This rearrangement joins TRBV7-3 to TRBJ2-3; D might be TRBD1 or TRBD2, each matching 6 bases. Looked up from germline, CDR1 is SGHTA and CDR2 is FQGTGA. V was shortened by 2 bases and J by 2 bases, with 8 bases between the two germline ends. The CDR3 runs 14 residues.

The rearrangement links TRBV2 to TRBJ1-2; TRBD1 matches 8 bases. CDR1 SNHLY and CDR2 FYNNEI come from the germline V gene. The CDR3 has 13 amino acids. V was clipped by 3 bases and J by 7 bases; unmatched bases: 4. The CDR3 loop reads CASSDRTGFGYTF. The CDR3 bases are TGTGCCAGCAGTGATCGGACAGGGTTTGGCTACACCTTC.

J is TRBJ1-1 and V is TRBV29-1; D possibly corresponds to TRBD1 (5 bases). Looked up from germline, CDR1 is SQVTM and CDR2 is ANQGSEA. V gave up 0 bases and J gave up 2 bases, with 10 bases separating them. The CDR3 consists of 14 residues. The CDR3 loop reads CSVEEVRGNTEAFF. The CDR3 region has the DNA TGCAGCGTTGAAGAGGTACGGGGCAACACTGAAGCTTTCTTT.